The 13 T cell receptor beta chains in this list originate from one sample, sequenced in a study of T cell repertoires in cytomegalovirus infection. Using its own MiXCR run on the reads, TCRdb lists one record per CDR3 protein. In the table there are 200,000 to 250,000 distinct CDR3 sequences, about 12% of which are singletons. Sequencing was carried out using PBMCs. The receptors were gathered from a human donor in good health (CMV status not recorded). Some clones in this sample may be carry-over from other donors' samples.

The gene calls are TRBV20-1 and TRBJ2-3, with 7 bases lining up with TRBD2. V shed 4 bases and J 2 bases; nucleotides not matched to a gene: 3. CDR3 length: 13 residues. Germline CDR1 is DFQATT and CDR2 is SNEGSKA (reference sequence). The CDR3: CSAKSGVTDTQYF. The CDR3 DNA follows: TGCAGTGCTAAGAGCGGGGTCACAGATACGCAGTATTTT.

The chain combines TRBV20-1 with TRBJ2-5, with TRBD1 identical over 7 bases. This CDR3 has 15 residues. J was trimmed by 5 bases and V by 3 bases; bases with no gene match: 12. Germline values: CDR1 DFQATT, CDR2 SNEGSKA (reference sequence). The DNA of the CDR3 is TGCAGTGCTAGTGGTAGAACCACAGGGGCGGAGACCCAGTACTTC. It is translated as CSASGRTTGAETQYF.

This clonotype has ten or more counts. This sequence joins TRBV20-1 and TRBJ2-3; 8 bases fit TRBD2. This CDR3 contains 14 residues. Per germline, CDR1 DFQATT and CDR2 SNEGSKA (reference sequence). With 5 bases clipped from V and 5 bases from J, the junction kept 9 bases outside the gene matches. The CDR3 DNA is TGCAGTGCTGCACGGGGGGGCCAGGGAGATACGCAGTATTTT. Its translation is CSAARGGQGDTQYF.

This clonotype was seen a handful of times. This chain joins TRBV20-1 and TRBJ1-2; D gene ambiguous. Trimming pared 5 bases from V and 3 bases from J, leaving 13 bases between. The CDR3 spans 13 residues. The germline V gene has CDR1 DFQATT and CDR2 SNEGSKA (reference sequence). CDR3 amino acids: CSAVNPVDYGYTF. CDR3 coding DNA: TGCAGTGCTGTTAACCCCGTTGACTATGGCTACACCTTC.

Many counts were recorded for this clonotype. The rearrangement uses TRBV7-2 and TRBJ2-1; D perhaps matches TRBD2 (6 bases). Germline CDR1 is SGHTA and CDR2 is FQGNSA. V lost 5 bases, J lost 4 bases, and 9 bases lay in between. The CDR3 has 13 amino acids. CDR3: CASSRGIYNEQFF. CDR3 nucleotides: TGTGCCAGCAGCCGCGGGATTTACAATGAGCAGTTCTTC.

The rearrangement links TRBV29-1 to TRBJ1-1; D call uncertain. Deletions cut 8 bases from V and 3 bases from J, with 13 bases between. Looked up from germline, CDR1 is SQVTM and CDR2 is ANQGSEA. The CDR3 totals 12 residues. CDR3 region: CSTKSGYTEAFF. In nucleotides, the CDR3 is TGCAGCACCAAATCCGGGTACACTGAAGCTTTCTTT.

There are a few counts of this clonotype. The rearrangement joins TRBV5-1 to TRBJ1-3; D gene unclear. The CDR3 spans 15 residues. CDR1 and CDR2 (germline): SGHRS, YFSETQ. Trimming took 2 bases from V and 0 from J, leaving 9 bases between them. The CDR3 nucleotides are TGCGCCAGCAGCTTCGACGGCCGCTCTGGAAACACCATATATTTT. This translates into CASSFDGRSGNTIYF.

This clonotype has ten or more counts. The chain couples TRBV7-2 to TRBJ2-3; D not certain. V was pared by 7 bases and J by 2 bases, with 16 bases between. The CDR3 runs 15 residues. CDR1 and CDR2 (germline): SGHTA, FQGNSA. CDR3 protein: CASTAGLPDTDTQYF. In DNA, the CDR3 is TGTGCCAGCACTGCTGGGCTCCCGGACACAGATACGCAGTATTTT.

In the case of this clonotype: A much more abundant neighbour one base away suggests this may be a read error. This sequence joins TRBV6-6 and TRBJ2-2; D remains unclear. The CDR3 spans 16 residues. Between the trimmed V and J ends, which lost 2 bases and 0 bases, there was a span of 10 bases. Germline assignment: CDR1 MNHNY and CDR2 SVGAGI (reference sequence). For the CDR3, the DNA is TGTGCCAGCAGTTACACCGCCTTGTCGAACACCGGGGAGCTGTTTTTT. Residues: CASSYTALSNTGELFF.

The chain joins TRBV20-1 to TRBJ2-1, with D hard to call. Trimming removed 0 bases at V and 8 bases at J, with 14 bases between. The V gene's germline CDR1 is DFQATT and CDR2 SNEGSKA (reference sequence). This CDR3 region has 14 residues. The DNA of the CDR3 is TGCAGTGCTAGAGATCGGAGCCTACTCGATGAGCAGTTCTTC. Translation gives CSARDRSLLDEQFF.

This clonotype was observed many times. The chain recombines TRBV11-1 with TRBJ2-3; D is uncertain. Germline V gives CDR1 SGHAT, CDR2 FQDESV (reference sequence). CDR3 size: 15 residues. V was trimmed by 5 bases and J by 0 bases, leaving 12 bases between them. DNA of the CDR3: TGTGCCAGCAGCAGGGATGGAGCGAGCACAGATACGCAGTATTTT. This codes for CASSRDGASTDTQYF.

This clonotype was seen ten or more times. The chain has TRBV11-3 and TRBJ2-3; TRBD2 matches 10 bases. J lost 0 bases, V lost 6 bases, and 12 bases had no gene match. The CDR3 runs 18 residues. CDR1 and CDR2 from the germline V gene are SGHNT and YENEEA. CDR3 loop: CASSRSSGRAFSTDTQYF. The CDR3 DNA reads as TGTGCCAGCAGTCGATCTAGCGGGAGAGCGTTTAGCACAGATACGCAGTATTTT.

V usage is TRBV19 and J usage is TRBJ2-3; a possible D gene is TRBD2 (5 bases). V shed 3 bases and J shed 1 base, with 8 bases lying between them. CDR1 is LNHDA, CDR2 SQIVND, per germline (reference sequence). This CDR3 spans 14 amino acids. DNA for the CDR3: TGTGCCAGTAGTATTAAGGAGGGCACAGATACGCAGTATTTT. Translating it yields CASSIKEGTDTQYF.